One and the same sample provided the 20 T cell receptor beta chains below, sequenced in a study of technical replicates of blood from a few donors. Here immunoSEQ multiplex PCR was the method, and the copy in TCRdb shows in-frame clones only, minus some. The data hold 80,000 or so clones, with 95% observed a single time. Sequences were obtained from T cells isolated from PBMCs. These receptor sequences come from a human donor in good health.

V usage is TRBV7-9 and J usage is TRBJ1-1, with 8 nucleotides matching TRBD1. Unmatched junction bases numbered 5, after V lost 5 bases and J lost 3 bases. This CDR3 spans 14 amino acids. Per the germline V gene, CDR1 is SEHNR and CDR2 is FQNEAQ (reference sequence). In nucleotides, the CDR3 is TGTGCCAGCAGCGTACTGACAGGGGACACTGAAGCTTTCTTT. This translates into CASSVLTGDTEAFF.

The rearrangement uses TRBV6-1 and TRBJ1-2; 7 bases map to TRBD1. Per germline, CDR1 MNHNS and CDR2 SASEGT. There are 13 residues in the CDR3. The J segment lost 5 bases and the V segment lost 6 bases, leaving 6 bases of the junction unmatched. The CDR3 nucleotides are TGTGCCAGCAGCCCCGGGACAGATTATGGCTACACCTTC. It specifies CASSPGTDYGYTF.

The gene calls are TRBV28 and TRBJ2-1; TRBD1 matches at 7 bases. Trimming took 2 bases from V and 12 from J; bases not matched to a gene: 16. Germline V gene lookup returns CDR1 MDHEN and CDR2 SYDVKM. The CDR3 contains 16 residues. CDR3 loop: CASSLVLGQHIYGQFF. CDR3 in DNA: TGTGCCAGCAGTTTAGTGTTGGGACAGCATATTTACGGGCAGTTCTTC.

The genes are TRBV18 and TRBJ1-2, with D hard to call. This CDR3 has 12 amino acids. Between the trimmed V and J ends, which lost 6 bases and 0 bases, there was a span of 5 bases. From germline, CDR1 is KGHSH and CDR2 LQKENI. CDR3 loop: CASSTSNYGYTF. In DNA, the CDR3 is TGTGCCAGCTCGACATCTAACTATGGCTACACCTTC.

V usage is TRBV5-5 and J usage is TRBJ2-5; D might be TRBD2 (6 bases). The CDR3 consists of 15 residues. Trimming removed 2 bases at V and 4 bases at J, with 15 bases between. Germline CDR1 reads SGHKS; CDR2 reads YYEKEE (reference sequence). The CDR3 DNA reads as TGTGCCAGCAGCTTATCGCGGGACCCTCCAGAGACCCAGTACTTC. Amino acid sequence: CASSLSRDPPETQYF.

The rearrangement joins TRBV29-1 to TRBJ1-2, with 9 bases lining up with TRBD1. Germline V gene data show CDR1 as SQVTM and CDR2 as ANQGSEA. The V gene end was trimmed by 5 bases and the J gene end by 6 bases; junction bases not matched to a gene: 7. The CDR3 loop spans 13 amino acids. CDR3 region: CSVLRDREDGYTF. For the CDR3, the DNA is TGCAGCGTTCTCCGGGACAGGGAAGATGGCTACACCTTC.

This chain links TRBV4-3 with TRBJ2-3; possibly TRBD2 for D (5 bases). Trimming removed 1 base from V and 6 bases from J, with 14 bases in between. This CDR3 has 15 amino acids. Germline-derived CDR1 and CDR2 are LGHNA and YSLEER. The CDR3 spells CASSQGGRELDTQYF. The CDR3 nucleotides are TGCGCCAGCAGCCAAGGGGGTAGGGAGTTGGATACGCAGTATTTT.

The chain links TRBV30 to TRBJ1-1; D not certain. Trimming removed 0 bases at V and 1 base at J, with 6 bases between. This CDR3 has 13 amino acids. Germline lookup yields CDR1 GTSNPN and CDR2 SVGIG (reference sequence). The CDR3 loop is CAWSVQENTEAFF. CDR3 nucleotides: TGTGCCTGGAGTGTACAAGAGAACACTGAAGCTTTCTTT.

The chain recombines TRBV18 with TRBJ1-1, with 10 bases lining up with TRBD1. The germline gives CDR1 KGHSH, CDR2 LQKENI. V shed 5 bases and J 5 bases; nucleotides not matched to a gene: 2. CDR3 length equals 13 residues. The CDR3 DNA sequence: TGTGCCAGCTCAGACAGGGGGCCTACTGAAGCTTTCTTT. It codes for CASSDRGPTEAFF.

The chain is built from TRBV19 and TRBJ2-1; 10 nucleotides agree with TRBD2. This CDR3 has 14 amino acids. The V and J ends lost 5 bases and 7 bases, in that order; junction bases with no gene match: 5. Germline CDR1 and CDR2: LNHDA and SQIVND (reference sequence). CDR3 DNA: TGTGCCAGTAGTGGGGCTAGCGGGAGAAATGAGCAGTTCTTC. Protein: CASSGASGRNEQFF.

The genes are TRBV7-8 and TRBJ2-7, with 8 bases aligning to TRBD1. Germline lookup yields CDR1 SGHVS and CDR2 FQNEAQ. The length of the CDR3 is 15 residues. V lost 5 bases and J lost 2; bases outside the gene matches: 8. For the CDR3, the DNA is TGTGCCAGCAGCGCCCGGGACAGGAGGACCTACGAGCAGTACTTC. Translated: CASSARDRRTYEQYF.

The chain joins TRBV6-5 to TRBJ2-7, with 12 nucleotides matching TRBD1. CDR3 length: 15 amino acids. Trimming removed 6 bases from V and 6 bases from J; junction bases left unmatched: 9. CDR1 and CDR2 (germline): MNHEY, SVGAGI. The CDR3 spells CASSRGGTGGSEQYF. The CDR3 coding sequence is TGTGCCAGCAGCAGAGGGGGGACAGGGGGCTCCGAGCAGTACTTC.

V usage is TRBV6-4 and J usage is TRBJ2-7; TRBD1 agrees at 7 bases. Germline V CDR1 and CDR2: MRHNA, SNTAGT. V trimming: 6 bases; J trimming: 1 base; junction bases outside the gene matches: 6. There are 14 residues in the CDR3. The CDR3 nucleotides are TGTGCCAGCAGACCTGGGACAGAGTCCTACGAGCAGTACTTC. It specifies CASRPGTESYEQYF.

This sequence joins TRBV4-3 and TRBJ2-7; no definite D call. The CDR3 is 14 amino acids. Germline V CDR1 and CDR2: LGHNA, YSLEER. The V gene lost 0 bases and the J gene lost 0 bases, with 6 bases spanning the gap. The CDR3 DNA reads TGCGCCAGCAGCCAAGAAACAGCCTCCTACGAGCAGTACTTC. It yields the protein CASSQETASYEQYF.

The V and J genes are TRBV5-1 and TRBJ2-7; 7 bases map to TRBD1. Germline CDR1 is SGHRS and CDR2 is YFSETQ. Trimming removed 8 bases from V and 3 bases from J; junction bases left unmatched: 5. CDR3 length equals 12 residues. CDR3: CASSGQSYEQYF. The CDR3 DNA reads TGCGCCAGTTCGGGACAGAGCTACGAGCAGTACTTC.

DNA for the CDR3: TGTGCCAGCAGCCATTCTGGGGCTCTAAATGAAAAACTGTTTTTT. Amino acid sequence: CASSHSGALNEKLFF. The J gene is TRBJ1-4, the V gene TRBV7-9, with D possibly matching TRBD1 (5 bases). With 5 bases removed from V and 5 bases from J, the gap between germline ends came to 15 bases. Germline CDR1 SEHNR, CDR2 FQNEAQ (reference sequence). The CDR3 totals 15 residues.

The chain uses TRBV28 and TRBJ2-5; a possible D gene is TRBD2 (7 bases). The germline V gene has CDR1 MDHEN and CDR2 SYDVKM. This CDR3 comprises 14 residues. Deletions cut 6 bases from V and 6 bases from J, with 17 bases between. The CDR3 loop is CASSPTEGGKTQYF. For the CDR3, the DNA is TGTGCCAGCAGCCCGACAGAGGGGGGGAAGACCCAGTACTTC.

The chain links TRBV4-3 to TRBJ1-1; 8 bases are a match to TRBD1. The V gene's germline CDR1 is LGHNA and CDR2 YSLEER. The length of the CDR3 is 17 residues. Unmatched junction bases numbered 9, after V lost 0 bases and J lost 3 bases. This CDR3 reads CASSQEGVRGLDTEAFF. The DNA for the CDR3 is TGCGCCAGCAGCCAAGAGGGAGTCAGGGGGCTGGACACTGAAGCTTTCTTT.

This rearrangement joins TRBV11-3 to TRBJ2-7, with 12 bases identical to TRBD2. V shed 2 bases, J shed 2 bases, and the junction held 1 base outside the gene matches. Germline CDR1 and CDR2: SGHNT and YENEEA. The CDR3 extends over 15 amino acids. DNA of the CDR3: TGTGCCAGCAGCTTAACTAGCGGGGGGACCTACGAGCAGTACTTC. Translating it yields CASSLTSGGTYEQYF.

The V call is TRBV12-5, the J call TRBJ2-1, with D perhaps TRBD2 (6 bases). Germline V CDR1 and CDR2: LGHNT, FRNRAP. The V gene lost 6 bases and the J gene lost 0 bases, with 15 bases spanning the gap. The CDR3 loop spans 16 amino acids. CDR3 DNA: TGTGCTAGTGGATCTACGGGGGATAGCTCCTACAATGAGCAGTTCTTC. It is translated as CASGSTGDSSYNEQFF.